These 8 T cell receptor beta chains share one sample of origin, sequenced in a study of blood T cell repertoires in COVID-19. Method: immunoSEQ multiplex PCR; TCRdb's copy keeps in-frame clones and lacks some. The sample holds 210,000 or so clones; around 75% are singletons and the top ten take around 4.7%. What was sequenced was peripheral blood. The receptor source for this set is a human donor in a cohort sampled during active COVID-19.

Details on this clone: The identical CDR3 is also encoded by other nucleotide sequences in the sample. This chain links TRBV29-1 with TRBJ1-1; 8 nucleotides line up with TRBD1. The CDR3 extends over 12 amino acids. With 6 bases clipped from V and 10 bases from J, the junction kept 10 bases outside the gene matches. From germline, CDR1 is SQVTM and CDR2 ANQGSEA. The CDR3 spells CSVRDRGMVAFF. The CDR3 region has the DNA TGCAGCGTGCGAGACAGGGGTATGGTAGCTTTCTTT.

This chain uses TRBV7-8 with TRBJ1-1, with a possible D match to TRBD1 (6 bases). CDR1 SGHVS and CDR2 FQNEAQ come from the germline V gene. The CDR3 consists of 14 residues. Between the trimmed V and J ends, which lost 5 bases and 3 bases, there was a span of 13 bases. The CDR3 nucleotides are TGTGCCAGCAGCCGAGGACAGCTAGACACTGAAGCTTTCTTT. Translation: CASSRGQLDTEAFF.

This chain joins TRBV27 and TRBJ1-2, with D possibly TRBD1 on 6 matching bases. Germline V lookup: CDR1 MNHEY, CDR2 SMNVEV (reference sequence). The CDR3 sequence is 13 residues long. V shed 2 bases and J shed 8 bases, with 12 bases lying between them. This chain's CDR3 is CASSLQGPGGYTF. The CDR3 bases are TGTGCCAGCAGTTTACAGGGGCCGGGGGGCTACACCTTC.

The chain combines TRBV7-9 with TRBJ1-1, with a weak D call TRBD1 (5 bases). V shed 8 bases and J shed 0 bases, with 16 bases lying between them. Germline V lookup: CDR1 SEHNR, CDR2 FQNEAQ (reference sequence). The CDR3 spans 15 residues. The chain's CDR3 is CASAAGTLMNTEAFF. CDR3 in DNA: TGTGCCAGCGCTGCGGGGACTTTGATGAACACTGAAGCTTTCTTT.

This clone was seen just once. The chain recombines TRBV25-1 with TRBJ1-6; no reliable D call. Trimming took off 2 bases at V and 7 bases at J, with 9 bases between the two ends. CDR3 length: 14 residues. Germline V gives CDR1 MGHDK, CDR2 SYGVNS. The CDR3 DNA reads TGTGCCAGCAGTGAACCAGGTCTCAATTCACCCCTCCACTTT. It translates to CASSEPGLNSPLHF.

The J gene is TRBJ1-1, the V gene TRBV4-1; tentatively, D is TRBD1 (5 bases). Germline V gene lookup returns CDR1 MGHRA and CDR2 YSYEKL. The V and J ends lost 0 bases and 8 bases respectively, with 10 bases between them. The CDR3 has 13 amino acids. CDR3 sequence (DNA): TGCGCCAGCAGCCAAGAGCGACGGACAGAAGCTTTCTTT. It specifies CASSQERRTEAFF.

The rearrangement joins TRBV28 to TRBJ2-7; TRBD2 agrees at 9 bases. The V segment lost 6 bases and the J segment 2 bases; nucleotides outside the gene matches: 14. The CDR3 contains 17 residues. Per the germline V gene, CDR1 is MDHEN and CDR2 is SYDVKM. CDR3 coding DNA: TGTGCCAGCAGGCCGCCTTTACGAGCGGGAGGCCCCTACGAGCAGTACTTC. Protein: CASRPPLRAGGPYEQYF.

This clone turned up a few times. The chain combines TRBV27 with TRBJ1-5; D is unclear. Trimming removed 0 bases at V and 5 bases at J, with 8 bases between. The CDR3 extends over 14 amino acids. CDR1 is MNHEY, CDR2 SMNVEV, per germline (reference sequence). DNA for the CDR3: TGTGCCAGCAGTTTATCACGAATAGATCAGCCCCAGCATTTT. Protein sequence: CASSLSRIDQPQHF.